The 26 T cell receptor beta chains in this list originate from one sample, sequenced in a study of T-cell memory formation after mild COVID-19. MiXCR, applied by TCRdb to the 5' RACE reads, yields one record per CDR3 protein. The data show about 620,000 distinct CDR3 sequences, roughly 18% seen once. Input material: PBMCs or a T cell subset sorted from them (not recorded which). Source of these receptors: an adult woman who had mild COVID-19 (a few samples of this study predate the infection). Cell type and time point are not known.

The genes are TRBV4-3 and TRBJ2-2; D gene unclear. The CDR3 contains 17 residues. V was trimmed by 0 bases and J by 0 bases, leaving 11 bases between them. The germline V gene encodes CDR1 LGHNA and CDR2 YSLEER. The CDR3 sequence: CASSQDPWGTNTGELFF. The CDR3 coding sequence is TGCGCCAGCAGCCAAGATCCTTGGGGTACGAACACCGGGGAGCTGTTTTTT.

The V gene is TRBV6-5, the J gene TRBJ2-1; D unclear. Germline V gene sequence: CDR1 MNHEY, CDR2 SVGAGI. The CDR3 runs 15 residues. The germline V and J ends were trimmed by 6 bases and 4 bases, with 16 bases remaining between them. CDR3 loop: CASRPLSSGYNEQFF. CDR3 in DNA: TGTGCCAGCAGGCCCCTATCTTCGGGTTACAATGAGCAGTTCTTC.

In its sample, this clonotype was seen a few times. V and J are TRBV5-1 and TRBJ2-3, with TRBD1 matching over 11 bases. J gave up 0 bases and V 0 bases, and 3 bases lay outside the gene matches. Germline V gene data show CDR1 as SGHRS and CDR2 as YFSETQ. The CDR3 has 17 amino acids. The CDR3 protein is CASSLAGTGGSTDTQYF. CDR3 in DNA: TGCGCCAGCAGCTTGGCCGGGACAGGGGGAAGCACAGATACGCAGTATTTT.

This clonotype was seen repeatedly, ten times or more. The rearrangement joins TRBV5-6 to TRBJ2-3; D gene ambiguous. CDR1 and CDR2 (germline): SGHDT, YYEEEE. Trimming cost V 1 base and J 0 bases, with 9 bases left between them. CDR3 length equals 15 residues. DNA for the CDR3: TGTGCCAGCAGCTTGATGTCAGCTAGCACAGATACGCAGTATTTT. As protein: CASSLMSASTDTQYF.

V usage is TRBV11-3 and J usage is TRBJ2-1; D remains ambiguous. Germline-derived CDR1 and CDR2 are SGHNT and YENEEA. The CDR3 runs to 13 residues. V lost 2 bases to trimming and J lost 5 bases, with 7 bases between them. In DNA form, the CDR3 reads TGTGCCAGCAGCTTACCACCACACAATGAGCAGTTCTTC. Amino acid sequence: CASSLPPHNEQFF. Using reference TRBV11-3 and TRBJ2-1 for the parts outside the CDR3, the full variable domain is EAGVVQSPRYKIIEKKQPVAFWCNPISGHNTLYWYLQNLGQGPELLIRYENEEAVDDSQLPKDRFSAERLKGVDSTLKIQPAELGDSAVYLCASSLPPHNEQFFGPGTRLTVL.

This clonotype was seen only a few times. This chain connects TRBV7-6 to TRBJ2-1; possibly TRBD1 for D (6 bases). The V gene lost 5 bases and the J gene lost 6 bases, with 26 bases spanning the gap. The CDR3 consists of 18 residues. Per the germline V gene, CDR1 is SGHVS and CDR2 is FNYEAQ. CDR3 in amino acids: CASSRRFATGWASNEQFF. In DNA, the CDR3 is TGTGCCAGCAGCCGCAGGTTCGCAACAGGGTGGGCCAGCAATGAGCAGTTCTTC.

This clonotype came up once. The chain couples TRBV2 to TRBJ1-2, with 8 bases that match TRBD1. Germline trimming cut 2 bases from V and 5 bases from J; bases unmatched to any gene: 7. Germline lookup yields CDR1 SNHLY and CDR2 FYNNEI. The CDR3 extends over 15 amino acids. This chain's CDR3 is CASSEKTGDSYGYTF. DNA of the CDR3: TGTGCCAGCAGTGAAAAGACAGGGGATAGTTATGGCTACACCTTC.

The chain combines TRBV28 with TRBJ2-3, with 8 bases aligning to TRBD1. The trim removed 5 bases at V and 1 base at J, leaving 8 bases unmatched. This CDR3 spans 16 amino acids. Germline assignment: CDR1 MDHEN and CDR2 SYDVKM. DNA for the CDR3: TGTGCCAGCAGTCCCATTGACAGGGGACGCACAGATACGCAGTATTTT. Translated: CASSPIDRGRTDTQYF. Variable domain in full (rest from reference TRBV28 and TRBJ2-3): DVKVTQSSRYLVKRTGEKVFLECVQDMDHENMFWYRQDPGLGLRLIYFSYDVKMKEKGDIPEGYSVSREKKERFSLILESASTNQTSMYLCASSPIDRGRTDTQYFGPGTRLTVL.

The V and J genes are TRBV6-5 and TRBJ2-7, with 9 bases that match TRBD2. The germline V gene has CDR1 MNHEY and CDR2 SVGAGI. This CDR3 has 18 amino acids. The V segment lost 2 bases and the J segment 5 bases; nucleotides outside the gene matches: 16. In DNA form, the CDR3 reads TGTGCCAGCAGTTACCAAGGTAGCGGGAGCAGTCAAGGTAACGAGCAGTACTTC. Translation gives CASSYQGSGSSQGNEQYF.

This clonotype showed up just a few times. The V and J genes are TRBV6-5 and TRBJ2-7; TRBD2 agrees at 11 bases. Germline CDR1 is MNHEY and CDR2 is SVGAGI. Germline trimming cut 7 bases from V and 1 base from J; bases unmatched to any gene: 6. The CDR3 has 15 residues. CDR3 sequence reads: CASKTGTSGSYEQYF. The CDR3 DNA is TGTGCCAGCAAAACCGGGACTAGCGGTTCCTACGAGCAGTACTTC.

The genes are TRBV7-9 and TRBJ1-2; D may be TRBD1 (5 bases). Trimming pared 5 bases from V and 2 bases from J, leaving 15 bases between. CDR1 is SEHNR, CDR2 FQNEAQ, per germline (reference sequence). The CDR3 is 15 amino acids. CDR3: CASSPSGSENYGYTF. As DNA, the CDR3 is TGTGCCAGCAGCCCTTCAGGGAGTGAAAACTATGGCTACACCTTC. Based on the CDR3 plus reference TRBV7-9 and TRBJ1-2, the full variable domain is DTGVSQNPRHKITKRGQNVTFRCDPISEHNRLYWYRQTLGQGPEFLTYFQNEAQLEKSRLLSDRFSAERPKGSFSTLEIQRTEQGDSAMYLCASSPSGSENYGYTFGSGTRLTVV.

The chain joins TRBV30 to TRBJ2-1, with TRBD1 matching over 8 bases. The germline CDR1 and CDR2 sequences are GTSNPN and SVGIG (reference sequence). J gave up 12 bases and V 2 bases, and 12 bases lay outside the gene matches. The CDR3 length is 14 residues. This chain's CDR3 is CAWSPGTGGPGQFF. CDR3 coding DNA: TGTGCCTGGAGTCCCGGGACAGGCGGCCCGGGGCAGTTCTTC.

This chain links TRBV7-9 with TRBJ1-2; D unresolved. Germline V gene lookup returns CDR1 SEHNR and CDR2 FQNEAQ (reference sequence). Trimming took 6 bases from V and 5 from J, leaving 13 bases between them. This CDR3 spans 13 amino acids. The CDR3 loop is CASRPMWEYGYTF. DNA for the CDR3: TGTGCCAGCAGACCAATGTGGGAATATGGCTACACCTTC.

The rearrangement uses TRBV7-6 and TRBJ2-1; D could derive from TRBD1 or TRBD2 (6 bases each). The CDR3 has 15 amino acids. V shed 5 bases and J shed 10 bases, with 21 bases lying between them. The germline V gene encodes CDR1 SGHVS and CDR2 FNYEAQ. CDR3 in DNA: TGTGCCAGCAGCCCTCGGGAGAGGGGGATGGGGGAGCAGTTCTTC. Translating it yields CASSPRERGMGEQFF.

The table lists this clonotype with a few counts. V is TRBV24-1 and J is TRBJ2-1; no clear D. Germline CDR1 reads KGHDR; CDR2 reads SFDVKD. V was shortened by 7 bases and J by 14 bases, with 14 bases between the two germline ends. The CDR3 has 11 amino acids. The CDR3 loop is CATRRNPREFF. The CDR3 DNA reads TGTGCCACCAGGAGAAACCCCCGGGAGTTCTTC.

The DNA for the CDR3 is TGTGCCAGCAGCCAAGAAGCGGGAGGGGGCTCCTACGAGCAGTACTTC. It encodes CASSQEAGGGSYEQYF. V is TRBV11-3 and J is TRBJ2-7, with 10 bases fitting TRBD2. This CDR3 contains 16 residues. V dropped 5 bases and J dropped 0; count of bases not matched to a gene: 7. Germline CDR1 reads SGHNT; CDR2 reads YENEEA.

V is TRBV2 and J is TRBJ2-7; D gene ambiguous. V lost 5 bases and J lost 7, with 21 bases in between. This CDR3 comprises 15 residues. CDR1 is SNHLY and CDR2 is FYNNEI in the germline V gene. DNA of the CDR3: TGTGCCAGCAGTCTCCTGACGACCTCCGCCGGAGAGCAGTACTTC. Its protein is CASSLLTTSAGEQYF.

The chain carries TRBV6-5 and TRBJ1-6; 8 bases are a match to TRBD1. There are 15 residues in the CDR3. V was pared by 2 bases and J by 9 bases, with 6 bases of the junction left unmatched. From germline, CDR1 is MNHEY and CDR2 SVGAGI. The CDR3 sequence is CASSYGNRGGSPLHF. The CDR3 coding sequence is TGTGCCAGCAGTTACGGGAACAGGGGGGGTTCACCCCTCCACTTT.

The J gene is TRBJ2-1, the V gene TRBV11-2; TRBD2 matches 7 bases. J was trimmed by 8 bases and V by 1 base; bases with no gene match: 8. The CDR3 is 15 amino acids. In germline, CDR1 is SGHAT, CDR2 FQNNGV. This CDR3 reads CASSLGLAKEDEQFF. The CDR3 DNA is TGTGCCAGCAGCTTAGGACTAGCTAAAGAAGATGAGCAGTTCTTC.

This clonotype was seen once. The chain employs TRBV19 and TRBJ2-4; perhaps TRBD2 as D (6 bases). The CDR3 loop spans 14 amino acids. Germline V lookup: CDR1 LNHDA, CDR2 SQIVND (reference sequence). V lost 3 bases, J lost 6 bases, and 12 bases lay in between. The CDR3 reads CASSITLGGNIQYF. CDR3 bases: TGTGCCAGTAGTATCACCTTGGGGGGAAACATTCAGTACTTC.

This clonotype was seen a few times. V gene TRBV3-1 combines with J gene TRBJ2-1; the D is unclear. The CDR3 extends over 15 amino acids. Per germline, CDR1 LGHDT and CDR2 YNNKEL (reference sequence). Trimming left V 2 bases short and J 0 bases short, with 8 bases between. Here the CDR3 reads CASSQNPSSYNEQFF. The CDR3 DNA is TGTGCCAGCAGCCAAAATCCCTCCTCCTACAATGAGCAGTTCTTC.

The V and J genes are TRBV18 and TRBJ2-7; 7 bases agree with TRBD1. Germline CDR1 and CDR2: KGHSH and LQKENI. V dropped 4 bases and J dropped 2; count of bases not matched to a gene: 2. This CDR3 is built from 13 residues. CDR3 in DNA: TGTGCCAGCTCACGGGACAGCGCCTACGAGCAGTACTTC. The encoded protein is CASSRDSAYEQYF. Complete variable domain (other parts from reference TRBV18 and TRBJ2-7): NAGVMQNPRHLVRRRGQEARLRCSPMKGHSHVYWYRQLPEEGLKFMVYLQKENIIDESGMPKERFSAEFPKEGPSILRIQQVVRGDSAAYFCASSRDSAYEQYFGPGTRLTVT.

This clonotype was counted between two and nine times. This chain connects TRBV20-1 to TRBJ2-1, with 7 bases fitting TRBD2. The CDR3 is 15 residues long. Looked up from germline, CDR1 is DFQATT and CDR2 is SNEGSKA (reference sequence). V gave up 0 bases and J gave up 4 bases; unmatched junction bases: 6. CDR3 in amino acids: CSAREASGDYNEQFF. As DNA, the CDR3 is TGCAGTGCTAGAGAAGCTAGCGGAGATTACAATGAGCAGTTCTTC.

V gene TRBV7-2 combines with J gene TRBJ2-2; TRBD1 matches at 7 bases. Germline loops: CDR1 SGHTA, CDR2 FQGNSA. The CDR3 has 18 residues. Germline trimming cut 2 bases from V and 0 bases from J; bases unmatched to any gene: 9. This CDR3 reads CASSLLAPGQANTGELFF. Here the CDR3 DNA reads TGTGCCAGCAGCTTACTAGCCCCCGGACAGGCGAACACCGGGGAGCTGTTTTTT.

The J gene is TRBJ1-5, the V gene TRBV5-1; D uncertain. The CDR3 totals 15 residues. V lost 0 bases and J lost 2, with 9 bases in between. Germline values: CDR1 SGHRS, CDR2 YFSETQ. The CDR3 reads CASSLAGIRNQPQHF. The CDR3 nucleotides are TGCGCCAGCAGCTTGGCCGGGATCCGCAATCAGCCCCAGCATTTT.

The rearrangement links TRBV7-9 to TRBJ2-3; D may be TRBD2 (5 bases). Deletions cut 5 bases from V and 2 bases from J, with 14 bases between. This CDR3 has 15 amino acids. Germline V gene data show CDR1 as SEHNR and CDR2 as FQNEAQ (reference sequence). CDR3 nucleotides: TGTGCCAGCAGCCACCCTAGCTCCGACACAGATACGCAGTATTTT. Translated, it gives CASSHPSSDTDTQYF.